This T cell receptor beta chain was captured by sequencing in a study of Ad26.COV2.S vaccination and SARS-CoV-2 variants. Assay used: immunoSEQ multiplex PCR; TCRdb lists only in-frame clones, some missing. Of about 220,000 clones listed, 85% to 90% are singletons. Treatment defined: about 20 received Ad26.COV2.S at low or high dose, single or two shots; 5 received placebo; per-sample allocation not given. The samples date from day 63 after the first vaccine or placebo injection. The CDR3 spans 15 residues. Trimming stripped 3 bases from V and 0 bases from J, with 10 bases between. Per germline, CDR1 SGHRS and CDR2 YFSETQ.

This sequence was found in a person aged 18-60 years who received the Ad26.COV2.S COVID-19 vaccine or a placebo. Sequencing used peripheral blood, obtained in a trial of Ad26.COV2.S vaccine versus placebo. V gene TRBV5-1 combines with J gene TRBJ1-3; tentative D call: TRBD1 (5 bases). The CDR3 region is CASSSDSSSGNTIYF. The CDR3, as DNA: TGCGCCAGCAGCTCAGACAGCAGCTCTGGAAACACCATATATTTT. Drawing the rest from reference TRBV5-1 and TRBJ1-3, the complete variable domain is KAGVTQTPRYLIKTRGQQVTLSCSPISGHRSVSWYQQTPGQGLQFLFEYFSETQRNKGNFPGRFSGRQFSNSRSEMNVSTLELGDSALYLCASSSDSSSGNTIYFGEGSWLTVV.